The present T cell receptor beta chain was sequenced within a study of T cells in Graves' hyperthyroidism and ophthalmopathy. CDR3 length: 16 residues. Trimming took 5 bases from V and 0 from J, leaving 17 bases between them. Germline CDR1 and CDR2: MNHNS and SASEGT. Amplification of TCR beta CDR3 regions was performed using RNA transcripts as template. The primer set for the first-round RT-PCR of the TCR CDR3 was HTBI. TCRdb processed the multiplex PCR reads anew with MiXCR; each CDR3 protein has one entry. The sample records about 300,000 distinct CDR3 sequences, roughly 14% being singletons. This clonotype was detected ten times or more.

The rearrangement uses TRBV6-1 and TRBJ2-7; D is unresolved. The sequence was collected from a woman in her twenties or thirties with Graves' hyperthyroidism that later progressed to Graves' ophthalmopathy. Sequenced material: blood. The CDR3 coding sequence is TGTGCCAGCAGTTATAGTTGGCGGATAAGCTCCTACGAGCAGTACTTC. It is translated as CASSYSWRISSYEQYF.